The 17 T cell receptor beta chains presented below share a single source sample, sequenced in a study of PD-L1 blockade in urothelial cancer. Time point meaning: peripheral blood 6 weeks after treatment start. Using immunoSEQ multiplex PCR, the repertoire was profiled, and TCRdb retains in-frame clones only, with some absent. The data hold 15,000 to 20,000 clones, with under 85% observed a single time. Sequences were derived from PBMCs, sampled around atezolizumab (anti-PD-L1) treatment. The receptors derive from a man aged 45 to 65 with urothelial cancer.

The chain couples TRBV9 to TRBJ2-1; possibly TRBD2 for D (6 bases). The germline gives CDR1 SGDLS, CDR2 YYNGEE. This CDR3 is built from 15 residues. V lost 1 base and J 7 bases, leaving 15 bases between the germline ends. Here the CDR3 reads CASSVSGGPGNEQFF. CDR3 bases: TGTGCCAGCAGCGTAAGCGGAGGGCCTGGGAATGAGCAGTTCTTC. Drawing the rest from reference TRBV9 and TRBJ2-1, the complete variable domain is DSGVTQTPKHLITATGQRVTLRCSPRSGDLSVYWYQQSLDQGLQFLIQYYNGEERAKGNILERFSAQQFPDLHSELNLSSLELGDSALYFCASSVSGGPGNEQFFGPGTRLTVL.

CDR3 region: CASSIGGRVEETQYF. For the CDR3, the DNA is TGTGCCAGTAGTATAGGGGGCAGGGTGGAAGAGACCCAGTACTTC. The gene calls are TRBV19 and TRBJ2-5; a possible D gene is TRBD1 (5 bases). This CDR3 comprises 15 residues. V lost 1 base to trimming and J lost 3 bases, with 12 bases between them. From germline, CDR1 is LNHDA and CDR2 SQIVND (reference sequence).

This sequence joins TRBV7-2 and TRBJ2-7, with D possibly matching TRBD1 (6 bases). The CDR3 runs to 12 residues. V was cut by 2 bases and J by 5 bases, with 7 bases left in between. Germline-derived CDR1 and CDR2 are SGHTA and FQGNSA. The CDR3 region has the DNA TGTGCCAGCAGCTTAACAGGGAACGAGCAGTACGTC. This sequence encodes CASSLTGNEQYV.

This clone came up a few times. The rearrangement uses TRBV28 and TRBJ2-6; TRBD2 might be the D (5 bases). The V gene's germline CDR1 is MDHEN and CDR2 SYDVKM. V was cut by 6 bases and J by 0 bases, with 18 bases left in between. The CDR3 contains 18 residues. CDR3 in amino acids: CASRTYERVSSGANVLTF. Written as DNA, the CDR3 is TGTGCCAGCAGGACTTACGAGAGGGTTAGCTCTGGGGCCAACGTCCTGACTTTC.

V gene TRBV19 combines with J gene TRBJ2-7; TRBD2 aligns across 8 bases. Germline CDR1 and CDR2: LNHDA and SQIVND (reference sequence). This CDR3 region has 14 residues. The junction had 7 bases not matched to a gene; V was cut back by 6 bases and J by 3 bases. The CDR3 is CASSRAGDHYEQYF. The CDR3 nucleotides read TGTGCCAGTAGCCGAGCGGGAGATCACTACGAGCAGTACTTC.

The genes are TRBV19 and TRBJ1-3; unclear D gene. Trimming removed 6 bases at V and 7 bases at J, with 13 bases between. In germline, CDR1 is LNHDA, CDR2 SQIVND (reference sequence). The CDR3 extends over 13 amino acids. This CDR3 reads CASSTDNANTIYF. The CDR3 DNA reads TGTGCCAGTAGCACCGACAACGCGAACACCATATATTTT.

The rearrangement links TRBV4-1 to TRBJ2-1; D unclear. Germline CDR1 is MGHRA and CDR2 is YSYEKL. The CDR3 runs to 15 residues. V was trimmed by 0 bases and J by 5 bases, leaving 11 bases between them. The CDR3 region is CASSQEGVNDNEQFF. The DNA for the CDR3 is TGCGCCAGCAGCCAAGAAGGAGTTAATGACAATGAGCAGTTCTTC.

The chain carries TRBV4-2 and TRBJ1-2; 10 bases fit TRBD1. Germline-derived CDR1 and CDR2 are LGHNA and YNFKEQ. The CDR3 sequence is 18 residues long. J gave up 2 bases and V 0 bases, and 9 bases lay outside the gene matches. As DNA, the CDR3 is TGTGCCAGCAGCCAAGATGAGACAGGGGGCGAACGAAACTATGGCTACACCTTC. This gives the protein CASSQDETGGERNYGYTF.

The chain has TRBV5-3 and TRBJ1-5; tentatively, D is TRBD1 (6 bases). TRBV5-3 is designated an ORF whose function remains uncertain. V lost 8 bases and J lost 4, with 10 bases in between. The CDR3 is made up of 12 amino acids. CDR3 DNA sequence: TGTGCCAGGCCAGGGGAAAATCAGCCCCAGCATTTT. Residues: CARPGENQPQHF.

The V gene is TRBV15, the J gene TRBJ1-2; D is unclear. The CDR3 contains 15 residues. Trimming left V 3 bases short and J 4 bases short, with 15 bases between. The germline V gene has CDR1 LNHNV and CDR2 YYDKDF (reference sequence). In DNA form, the CDR3 reads TGTGCCACCAGCAGTCCGTACGGGAGATCCTATGGCTACACCTTC. As protein: CATSSPYGRSYGYTF.

V is TRBV6-5 and J is TRBJ1-2; 7 bases line up with TRBD1. There are 14 residues in the CDR3. Germline V gene data show CDR1 as MNHEY and CDR2 as SVGAGI. After removal of 6 bases from V and 5 bases from J, the junction contained 9 bases not matched to a gene. CDR3 DNA: TGTGCCAGCAGAAGACAGGGTGGGGGGTATGGCTACACCTTC. Its protein is CASRRQGGGYGYTF.

This rearrangement joins TRBV7-9 to TRBJ1-5; no reliable D call. The CDR3 contains 15 residues. Trimming cost V 8 bases and J 5 bases, with 19 bases left between them. Per the germline V gene, CDR1 is SEHNR and CDR2 is FQNEAQ (reference sequence). CDR3 DNA: TGTGCCAGCCCTTCGTGGCGGCCGGTGGATCAGCCCCAGCATTTT. The encoded protein is CASPSWRPVDQPQHF.

V gene TRBV7-9 combines with J gene TRBJ2-5; 9 positions match TRBD2. Germline V gene data show CDR1 as SEHNR and CDR2 as FQNEAQ (reference sequence). The CDR3 is 16 residues long. V trimming: 4 bases; J trimming: 1 base; junction bases outside the gene matches: 7. CDR3 sequence: CASSSWASGVQETQYF. CDR3 nucleotides: TGTGCCAGCAGCTCTTGGGCTAGCGGGGTCCAAGAGACCCAGTACTTC.

V is TRBV5-1 and J is TRBJ2-7; D might be TRBD1 (5 bases). Germline V gene sequence: CDR1 SGHRS, CDR2 YFSETQ. This CDR3 has 12 amino acids. The germline V and J ends were trimmed by 7 bases and 9 bases, with 17 bases remaining between them. In nucleotides, the CDR3 is TGCGCCAGCGGACAAGATTCCATCGTGCAGTACTTC. Its protein product is CASGQDSIVQYF.

The CDR3 DNA is TGTGCCAGCAGCTTTCAGGGGGCAACCAATCAGCCCCAGCATTTT. Protein sequence: CASSFQGATNQPQHF. This rearrangement joins TRBV11-2 to TRBJ1-5, with TRBD1 matching 8 bases. CDR1 SGHAT and CDR2 FQNNGV come from the germline V gene. The CDR3 is made up of 15 amino acids. J was trimmed by 3 bases and V by 3 bases; bases with no gene match: 4.

CDR3 nucleotide sequence: TGTGCCAGCAGCTTCCAATCTGGGGCGCATGGCTACACCTTC. It codes for CASSFQSGAHGYTF. This rearrangement joins TRBV7-8 to TRBJ1-2; a possible D gene is TRBD1 (5 bases). Trimming stripped 3 bases from V and 6 bases from J, with 14 bases between. This CDR3 region has 14 residues. Germline V CDR1 and CDR2: SGHVS, FQNEAQ.

The gene calls are TRBV10-2 and TRBJ2-3; TRBD2 matches 11 bases. CDR1 and CDR2 from the germline V gene are WSHSY and SAAADI. The CDR3 runs 15 residues. Trimming removed 6 bases from V and 2 bases from J; junction bases left unmatched: 4. CDR3 loop: CASRASGGSTDTQYF. DNA of the CDR3: TGCGCCAGCAGAGCTAGCGGGGGGTCCACAGATACGCAGTATTTT.